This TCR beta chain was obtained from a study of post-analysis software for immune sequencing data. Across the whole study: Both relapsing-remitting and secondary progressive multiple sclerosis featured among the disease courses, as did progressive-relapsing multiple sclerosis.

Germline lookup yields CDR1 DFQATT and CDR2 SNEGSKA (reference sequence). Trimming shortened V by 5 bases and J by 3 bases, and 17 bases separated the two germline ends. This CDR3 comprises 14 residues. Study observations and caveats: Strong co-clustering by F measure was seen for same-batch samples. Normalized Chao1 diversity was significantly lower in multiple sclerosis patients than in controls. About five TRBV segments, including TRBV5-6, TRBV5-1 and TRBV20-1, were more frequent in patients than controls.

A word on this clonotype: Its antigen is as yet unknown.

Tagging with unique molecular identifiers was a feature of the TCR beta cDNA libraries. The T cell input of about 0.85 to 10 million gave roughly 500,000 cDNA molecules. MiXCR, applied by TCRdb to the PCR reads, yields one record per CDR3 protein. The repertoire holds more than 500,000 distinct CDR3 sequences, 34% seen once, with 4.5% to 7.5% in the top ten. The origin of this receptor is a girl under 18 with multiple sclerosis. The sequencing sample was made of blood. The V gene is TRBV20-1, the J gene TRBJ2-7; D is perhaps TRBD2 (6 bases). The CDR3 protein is CSAYRRERLYEQYF. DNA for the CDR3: TGCAGTGCTTATCGTCGGGAGAGACTCTACGAGCAGTACTTC.